This TCR beta chain stems from a study of T cell changes during pregnancy in multiple sclerosis. Some clones are missing from TCRdb's copy, which holds only in-frame ones; the method was immunoSEQ multiplex PCR. The repertoire includes 90,000 to 130,000 clones, about 94% of them detected once, and 1.5% to 1.7% sits in the top ten. The CDR3 is made up of 17 amino acids. The ends lost 5 bases at V and 0 bases at J; junction bases unmatched: 8. CDR1 and CDR2 (germline): SGHTA, FQGTGA. Sequencing used peripheral blood, obtained in the third trimester of pregnancy. The TCR originated in a female donor with multiple sclerosis, enrolled in a pregnancy study. The gene calls are TRBV7-3 and TRBJ1-2; 11 nucleotides match TRBD1. The CDR3 DNA sequence: TGTGCCAGCAGCCCCGGGGACAGGGGGTATACTAACTATGGCTACACCTTC. Translation gives CASSPGDRGYTNYGYTF. The complete variable domain, with remaining parts taken from reference TRBV7-3 and TRBJ1-2, reads GAGVSQTPSNKVTEKGKYVELRCDPISGHTALYWYRQSLGQGPEFLIYFQGTGAADDSGLPNDRFFAVRPEGSVSTLKIQRTERGDSAVYLCASSPGDRGYTNYGYTFGSGTRLTVV.